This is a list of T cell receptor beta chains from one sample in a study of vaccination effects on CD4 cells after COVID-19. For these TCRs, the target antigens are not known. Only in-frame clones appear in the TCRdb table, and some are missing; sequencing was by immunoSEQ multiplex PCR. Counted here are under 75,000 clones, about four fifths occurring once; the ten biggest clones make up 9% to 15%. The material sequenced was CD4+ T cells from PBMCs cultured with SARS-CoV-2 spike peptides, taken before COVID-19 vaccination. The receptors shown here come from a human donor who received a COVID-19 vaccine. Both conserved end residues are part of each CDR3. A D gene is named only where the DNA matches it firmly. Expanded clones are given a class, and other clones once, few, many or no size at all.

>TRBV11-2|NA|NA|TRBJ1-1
TGTGCCAGCAGCTTAGCAGGGCACACTGAAGCTTTCTTT
CASSLAGHTEAFF
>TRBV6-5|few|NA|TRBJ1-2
TGTGCCAGCACCGAGGGACGAAACTATGGCTACACCTTC
CASTEGRNYGYTF
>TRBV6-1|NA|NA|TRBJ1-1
TGTGCCAGCAGTGAGCCCGGGTTGAACACTGAAGCTTTCTTT
CASSEPGLNTEAFF
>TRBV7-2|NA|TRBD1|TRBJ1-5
TGTGCCAGCAGTCCAGGGGGTCAAGGGGGGTTCAATCAGCCCCAGCATTTT
CASSPGGQGGFNQPQHF
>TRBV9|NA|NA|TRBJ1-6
TGTGCCAGCAGCGTAGCTTCAGTTAGCTCCTATAATTCACCCCTCCACTTT
CASSVASVSSYNSPLHF
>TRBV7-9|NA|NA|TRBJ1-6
TGTGCCAGCAGCTTAGTCTCGGCGAATTCACCCCTCCACTTT
CASSLVSANSPLHF
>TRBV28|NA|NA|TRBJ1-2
TGTGCCAGCAGTTTAACCGGCAGAAGGGGTGGCTACACCTTC
CASSLTGRRGGYTF
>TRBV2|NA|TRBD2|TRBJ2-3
TGTGCCAGCAGCCGGGGGGGAGAGGGTACGCAGTATTTT
CASSRGGEGTQYF
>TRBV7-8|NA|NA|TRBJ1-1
TGTGCCAGCAGCTTAGAATCAGGCTACTTTGAAGCTTTCTTT
CASSLESGYFEAFF
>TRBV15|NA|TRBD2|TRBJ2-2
TGTGCCACCAGCAGAGATGGGAGGGGGACTAGCGGGGCCCCGGGGGACACCGGGGAGCTGTTTTTT
CATSRDGRGTSGAPGDTGELFF
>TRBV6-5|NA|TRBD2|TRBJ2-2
TGTGCCAGCAGTTACGCTAGCGGAACGAACACCGGGGAGCTGTTTTTT
CASSYASGTNTGELFF
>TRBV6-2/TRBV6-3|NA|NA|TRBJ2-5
TGTGCCAGCAGTTTGGCAGCCTTCGGGGCCCAGTACTTC
CASSLAAFGAQYF
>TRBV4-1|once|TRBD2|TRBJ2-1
TGCGCCAGCAGCCCCGGGACTAGCGGGGGGCTGCCCTACAATGAGCAGTTCTTC
CASSPGTSGGLPYNEQFF
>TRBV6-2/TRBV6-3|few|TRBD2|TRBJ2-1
TGTGCCAGCAGTATGCTAGCGGGGAATGAGCAGTTCTTC
CASSMLAGNEQFF
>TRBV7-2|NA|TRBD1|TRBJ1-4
TGTGCCAGCACCGCCCAGGGGGGCGCAATTAATGAAAAACTGTTTTTT
CASTAQGGAINEKLFF
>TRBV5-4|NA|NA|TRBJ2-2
TGTGCCAGCAGCCCCACGGCAGGGACGACCACCGGGGAGCTGTTTTTT
CASSPTAGTTTGELFF
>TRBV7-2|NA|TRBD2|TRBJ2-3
TGTGCCAGCAGCTACCAGCGGGGGGTCCACCATACGCAGTATTTT
CASSYQRGVHHTQYF
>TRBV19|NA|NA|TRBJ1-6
TGTGCCAGTAGTACACAAGGACAGCTTCTAAATTCACCCCTCCACTTT
CASSTQGQLLNSPLHF
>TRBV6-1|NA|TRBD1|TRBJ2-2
TGTGCCAGCAGTGAAGTAGGCGGGACAGGGGGTATATTCGGGGAGCTGTTTTTT
CASSEVGGTGGIFGELFF
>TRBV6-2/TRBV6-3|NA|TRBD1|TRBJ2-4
TGTGCCAGCAGTTACGGCGCAGGGGGCCATCTGATTCAGTACTTC
CASSYGAGGHLIQYF
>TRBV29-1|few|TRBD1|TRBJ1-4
TGCAGCGTGGGGACAGGGCTGGCTAATGAAAAACTGTTTTTT
CSVGTGLANEKLFF
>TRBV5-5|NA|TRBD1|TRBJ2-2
TGTGCCAGCAGCCCGCAGGGACAGGGGTCTTTAGCGAACACCGGGGAGCTGTTTTTT
CASSPQGQGSLANTGELFF
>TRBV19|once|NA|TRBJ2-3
TGTGCCAGTAGAGACAGCGAGCGGGGCACAGATACGCAGTATTTT
CASRDSERGTDTQYF
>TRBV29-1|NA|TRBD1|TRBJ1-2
TGCAGCGGCTTGGGACAGGGCAACTATGGCTACACCTTC
CSGLGQGNYGYTF
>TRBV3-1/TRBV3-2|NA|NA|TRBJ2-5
TGTGCCAGCAGCCAAGCAAAAGAGACCCAGTACTTC
CASSQAKETQYF
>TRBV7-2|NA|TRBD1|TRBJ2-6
TGTGCCAGCAGCCCCCGGGACAGGGTTGGCACTGGGGCCAACGTCCTGACTTTC
CASSPRDRVGTGANVLTF
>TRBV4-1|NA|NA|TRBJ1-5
TGCGCCAGCAGCCAAGGAGCAGGTAATCAGCCCCAGCATTTT
CASSQGAGNQPQHF
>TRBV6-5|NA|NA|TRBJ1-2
TGTGCCAGCAGTTACTCGAGGCAGGGTTCGGGCTACACCTTC
CASSYSRQGSGYTF
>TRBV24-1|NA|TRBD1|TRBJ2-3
TGTGCCACCAGCCCACCGTACAGGGGCCACAGCACAGATACGCAGTATTTT
CATSPPYRGHSTDTQYF
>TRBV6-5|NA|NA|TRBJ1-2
TGTGCCAGCCAACCTACAACAACACAGGGAAATGGCTACACCTTC
CASQPTTTQGNGYTF
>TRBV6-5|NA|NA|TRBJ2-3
TGTGCCAGCAGGATGCTCGAGACGCAGTATTTT
CASRMLETQYF
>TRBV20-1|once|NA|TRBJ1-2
TGCAGTGCCGAAACCGGCTACACCTTC
CSAETGYTF
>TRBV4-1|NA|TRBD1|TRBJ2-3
TGCGCCAGCAGCCTCCGGGACAGGGGTAGCACAGATACGCAGTATTTT
CASSLRDRGSTDTQYF
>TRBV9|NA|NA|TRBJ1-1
TGTGCCAGCAGCCCGAGGGGTGGGGCGAACACTGAAGCTTTCTTT
CASSPRGGANTEAFF